The 20 T cell receptor beta chains below all came from one sample that was sequenced in a study of regulatory T cells in long-lasting Graves disease. Time point of the sample: persistent/refractory GD, antithyroid drugs over 5 years with positive TRAb. RNA extracted from PBMCs served as the sequencing template. Investigators prepared the TCR beta libraries by applying iRepertoire HTBI primers and Arm-PCR of CDR3 regions. Each CDR3 protein is one row after TCRdb ran MiXCR on the multiplex PCR reads. The data hold about 470,000 distinct CDR3 sequences, with 20% to 25% observed a single time. The input for sequencing was peripheral blood mononuclear cells (PBMCs), taken when the disease was refractory, from a patient treated with antithyroid drugs. All receptors come from a female donor with Graves disease.

This clonotype was counted a few times. The genes are TRBV20-1 and TRBJ1-2; D not resolved. The germline CDR1 and CDR2 sequences are DFQATT and SNEGSKA (reference sequence). V lost 5 bases, J lost 2 bases, and 15 bases lay in between. CDR3 size: 14 residues. The CDR3 region is CSADDNVRNYGYTF. The DNA for the CDR3 is TGCAGTGCTGACGACAATGTGAGAAACTATGGCTACACCTTC.

The V call is TRBV28, the J call TRBJ1-4, with D possibly being TRBD1 (5 bases). V lost 3 bases, J lost 2 bases, and 16 bases lay in between. The germline gives CDR1 MDHEN, CDR2 SYDVKM. This CDR3 has 17 residues. The CDR3 reads CASSFVWGFATNEKLFF. CDR3 nucleotides: TGTGCCAGCAGTTTTGTGTGGGGGTTCGCGACTAATGAAAAACTGTTTTTT.

This clonotype was seen many times. The chain uses TRBV28 and TRBJ1-2, with D perhaps TRBD1 (5 bases). Deletions cut 7 bases from V and 3 bases from J, with 12 bases between. Germline lookup yields CDR1 MDHEN and CDR2 SYDVKM. The CDR3 is 13 residues long. CDR3 nucleotide sequence: TGTGCCAGCAAGGACACGGTTTACTATGGCTACACCTTC. It specifies CASKDTVYYGYTF.

The gene calls are TRBV2 and TRBJ2-3; 7 nucleotides align to TRBD2. The CDR3 is 18 residues long. V gave up 0 bases and J gave up 6 bases; unmatched junction bases: 15. CDR1 SNHLY and CDR2 FYNNEI come from the germline V gene. CDR3 bases: TGTGCCAGCAGTGAAGCTGGTTGGGCTAGCGGAGCGCGGGATACGCAGTATTTT. Protein: CASSEAGWASGARDTQYF. The variable domain in full, completed from reference TRBV2 and TRBJ2-3, reads EPEVTQTPSHQVTQMGQEVILRCVPISNHLYFYWYRQILGQKVEFLVSFYNNEISEKSEIFDDQFSVERPDGSNFTLKIRSTKLEDSAMYFCASSEAGWASGARDTQYFGPGTRLTVL.

At least ten counts were recorded for this clonotype. The gene calls are TRBV2 and TRBJ2-5; D gene uncertain. The CDR3 spans 12 residues. From germline, CDR1 is SNHLY and CDR2 FYNNEI. The V end lost 7 bases, the J end lost 6 bases, and 12 bases lay between the germline ends. CDR3: CASTNSIKTQYF. CDR3 nucleotides: TGTGCCAGCACTAACAGTATCAAGACCCAGTACTTC.

This clonotype was observed at least ten times. The CDR3 DNA reads TGTGCCAGCAATGCCGGGACAGGGGAAGAAGGCATATATTTT. Translation gives CASNAGTGEEGIYF. The rearrangement joins TRBV12-3 or TRBV12-4 to TRBJ1-3; 10 bases fit TRBD1. V was pared by 7 bases and J by 12 bases, with 12 bases of the junction left unmatched. This CDR3 comprises 14 residues.

This clonotype was counted at least ten times. The chain links TRBV28 to TRBJ1-5; no clear D gene. Germline CDR1 MDHEN, CDR2 SYDVKM. The V gene lost 3 bases and the J gene lost 4 bases, with 7 bases spanning the gap. This CDR3 is 13 amino acids long. The CDR3 nucleotides read TGTGCCAGCAGTTTTGAATCAAATCAGCCCCAGCATTTT. Amino acids: CASSFESNQPQHF.

This clonotype was picked up many times. The chain employs TRBV7-2 and TRBJ2-2, with TRBD2 matching 11 bases. CDR3 length: 16 amino acids. Germline V gives CDR1 SGHTA, CDR2 FQGNSA. V dropped 9 bases and J dropped 5; count of bases not matched to a gene: 11. The CDR3 is CASPIVAGGLTGELFF. CDR3 bases: TGTGCCAGTCCCATTGTAGCGGGGGGGTTAACCGGGGAGCTGTTTTTT.

This clonotype came up many times. CDR3 protein: CASSYVREAKNIQYF. The CDR3 DNA is TGTGCCAGCAGTTACGTCAGGGAGGCCAAAAACATTCAGTACTTC. This chain links TRBV6-5 with TRBJ2-4, with D perhaps assigned TRBD1 or TRBD2 (5 bases each). CDR3 length: 15 residues. V lost 2 bases and J 1 base, leaving 9 bases between the germline ends. CDR1 is MNHEY and CDR2 is SVGAGI in the germline V gene.

J is TRBJ1-2 and V is TRBV30; D call uncertain. This CDR3 comprises 15 residues. Trimming cost V 3 bases and J 1 base, with 15 bases left between them. Germline CDR1 GTSNPN, CDR2 SVGIG (reference sequence). The CDR3: CAWRVPRWFNYGYTF. CDR3 DNA sequence: TGTGCCTGGAGGGTCCCAAGGTGGTTTAACTATGGCTACACCTTC.

This clonotype showed up just a few times. The chain employs TRBV3-1 and TRBJ1-3; D is uncertain. The V gene lost 5 bases and the J gene lost 10 bases, with 9 bases spanning the gap. Germline V gives CDR1 LGHDT, CDR2 YNNKEL (reference sequence). This CDR3 has 11 amino acids. CDR3 sequence (DNA): TGTGCCAGCAGCATCTGGGGTACCATATATTTT. It is translated as CASSIWGTIYF.

The V call is TRBV6-5, the J call TRBJ2-3; D is uncertain. Deletions cut 0 bases from V and 4 bases from J, with 8 bases between. CDR1 is MNHEY and CDR2 is SVGAGI in the germline V gene. CDR3 length equals 14 residues. This CDR3 reads CASSYSNSADTQYF. CDR3 DNA sequence: TGTGCCAGCAGTTACTCGAATTCAGCAGATACGCAGTATTTT.

The gene calls are TRBV7-9 and TRBJ1-2, with 7 bases lining up with TRBD1. J was trimmed by 2 bases and V by 5 bases; bases with no gene match: 8. Germline-derived CDR1 and CDR2 are SEHNR and FQNEAQ (reference sequence). The CDR3 sequence is 15 residues long. CDR3 region: CASSIPGTDNYGYTF. CDR3 nucleotide sequence: TGTGCCAGCAGCATCCCCGGGACAGACAACTATGGCTACACCTTC.

On this clonotype: It may be a read error: a sequence one base away is much more abundant. The genes are TRBV28 and TRBJ1-4, with D unclear. The germline gives CDR1 MDHEN, CDR2 SYDVKM. Trimming removed 5 bases from V and 7 bases from J, with 17 bases in between. This CDR3 is built from 15 residues. The chain's CDR3 is CASSLETLSGEKLFF. The CDR3 region has the DNA TGTGCCAGCAGTCTTGAGACCCTTAGCGGTGAAAAACTGTTTTTT.

This clonotype was detected only a few times. The chain has TRBV27 and TRBJ1-2, with a weak D call TRBD1 (5 bases). Germline CDR1 reads MNHEY; CDR2 reads SMNVEV (reference sequence). The V end was cut by 5 bases, the J end by 3 bases, with 16 bases between. The CDR3 length is 15 residues. This CDR3 reads CASSQKGIGDYGYTF. In DNA form, the CDR3 reads TGTGCCAGCAGTCAAAAGGGGATAGGGGACTATGGCTACACCTTC.

This clonotype was recorded many times. The genes are TRBV28 and TRBJ1-2, with D hard to call. This CDR3 is 14 amino acids long. Germline V CDR1 and CDR2: MDHEN, SYDVKM. V lost 6 bases, J lost 1 base, and 12 bases lay in between. CDR3 amino acids: CASRQPGSNYGYTF. CDR3 bases: TGTGCCAGCAGACAGCCCGGGAGTAACTATGGCTACACCTTC.

This clonotype was seen more than once but under ten times. V is TRBV3-1 and J is TRBJ1-2; no firm D call. From germline, CDR1 is LGHDT and CDR2 YNNKEL (reference sequence). V gave up 2 bases and J gave up 1 base, with 5 bases separating them. The CDR3 has 13 amino acids. In DNA form, the CDR3 reads TGTGCCAGCAGCCAATTAGATAACTATGGCTACACCTTC. Translating gives CASSQLDNYGYTF.

This chain connects TRBV14 to TRBJ2-2; no firm D call. CDR3 size: 17 residues. The germline CDR1 and CDR2 sequences are SGHDN and FVKESK. V was cut by 0 bases and J by 2 bases, with 13 bases left in between. Here the CDR3 reads CASSQDPRVRNTGELFF. CDR3 bases: TGTGCCAGCAGCCAAGACCCCCGCGTCCGAAACACCGGGGAGCTGTTTTTT.

This clonotype has ten or more counts. The V and J genes are TRBV6-1 and TRBJ1-4, with 8 bases lining up with TRBD1. J gave up 2 bases and V 5 bases, and 7 bases lay outside the gene matches. Germline V CDR1 and CDR2: MNHNS, SASEGT. The CDR3 sequence is 16 residues long. The CDR3 sequence: CASSPDRAATNEKLFF. The CDR3 nucleotides are TGTGCCAGCAGTCCGGACAGGGCGGCGACTAATGAAAAACTGTTTTTT.

V gene TRBV4-1 combines with J gene TRBJ2-5; 9 nucleotides align to TRBD2. The CDR3 is 15 residues long. In germline, CDR1 is MGHRA, CDR2 YSYEKL. The V and J ends lost 3 bases and 5 bases, in that order; junction bases with no gene match: 7. The CDR3: CASSHLSGGWETQYF. The CDR3 region has the DNA TGCGCCAGCAGCCACCTTAGCGGGGGATGGGAGACCCAGTACTTC.